One and the same sample provided the 28 T cell receptor beta chains below, sequenced in a study of T cell responses to AZD1222 COVID-19 vaccine. Some clones are missing from TCRdb's copy, which holds only in-frame ones; the method was immunoSEQ multiplex PCR. Of 25,000 to 40,000 clones listed, 70% to 90% are singletons. The source material was peripheral blood, sampled 28 days after the second AZD1222 dose. The receptors shown here come from an adult who received the AZD1222 COVID-19 vaccine.

V gene TRBV4-1 combines with J gene TRBJ2-3; 14 positions agree with TRBD2. Germline-derived CDR1 and CDR2 are MGHRA and YSYEKL. This CDR3 has 16 residues. J gave up 7 bases and V 2 bases, and 5 bases lay outside the gene matches. CDR3: CASSQQTSGGANTQYF. The CDR3 bases are TGCGCCAGCAGCCAACAGACTAGCGGGGGGGCGAATACGCAGTATTTT.

This chain connects TRBV28 to TRBJ1-2, with D hard to call. Germline V gives CDR1 MDHEN, CDR2 SYDVKM. V dropped 5 bases and J dropped 4 bases, with 14 bases sitting between them. This CDR3 is 14 amino acids long. CDR3 sequence: CASSPTTESYGYTF. CDR3 in DNA: TGTGCCAGCAGTCCCACCACAGAGTCCTATGGCTACACCTTC.

This clone was detected only a few times. The V call is TRBV12-3 or TRBV12-4, the J call TRBJ1-1; D is unresolved. This CDR3 has 13 amino acids. Trimming left V 4 bases short and J 1 base short, with 7 bases between. CDR3 loop: CASSYTENTEAFF. CDR3 nucleotide sequence: TGTGCCAGCAGTTATACAGAGAACACTGAAGCTTTCTTT.

The V gene is TRBV11-2, the J gene TRBJ1-6; 8 nucleotides line up with TRBD1. Per the germline V gene, CDR1 is SGHAT and CDR2 is FQNNGV. V lost 3 bases and J lost 8; bases outside the gene matches: 3. The CDR3 extends over 14 amino acids. The DNA for the CDR3 is TGTGCCAGCAGCTTCGACAGGGGTTATTCACCCCTCCACTTT. Protein: CASSFDRGYSPLHF.

The V and J genes are TRBV3-1 (or the pseudogene TRBV3-2) and TRBJ1-2; D is ambiguous. The V gene's germline CDR1 is LGHDT and CDR2 YNNKEL (reference sequence). There are 15 residues in the CDR3. The V end lost 3 bases, the J end lost 4 bases, and 15 bases lay between the germline ends. CDR3 region: CASSQVPTASYGYTF. CDR3 coding DNA: TGTGCCAGCAGCCAGGTTCCGACCGCTTCCTATGGCTACACCTTC.

The chain couples TRBV12-3 or TRBV12-4 to TRBJ1-2; no clear D. Between the trimmed V and J ends, which lost 3 bases and 7 bases, there was a span of 6 bases. CDR3 length: 11 amino acids. CDR3 nucleotides: TGTGCCAGCAGTTTCGGGAGTGGCTACACCTTC. It translates to CASSFGSGYTF.

The chain employs TRBV9 and TRBJ2-1; D unclear. Trimming removed 1 base from V and 5 bases from J, with 10 bases in between. CDR1 and CDR2 from the germline V gene are SGDLS and YYNGEE. The CDR3 is 14 residues long. CDR3 protein: CASSVSTVDNEQFF. The CDR3 DNA is TGTGCCAGCAGCGTAAGTACGGTGGACAATGAGCAGTTCTTC.

The chain combines TRBV18 with TRBJ2-3; 10 bases align to TRBD1. The CDR3 runs 17 residues. CDR1 is KGHSH and CDR2 is LQKENI in the germline V gene. V shed 2 bases, J shed 10 bases, and the junction held 15 bases outside the gene matches. Here the CDR3 reads CASSPNFPRGQGIAQYF. The DNA for the CDR3 is TGTGCCAGCTCACCAAATTTTCCTCGGGGACAGGGGATCGCGCAGTATTTT.

This clone was seen only a few times. The genes are TRBV27 and TRBJ2-1, with 9 positions matching TRBD2. With V trimmed by 4 bases and J by 3 bases, 7 bases remained unmatched. Germline values: CDR1 MNHEY, CDR2 SMNVEV (reference sequence). CDR3 length: 16 amino acids. The DNA for the CDR3 is TGTGCCAGCAGTTCCCCGCGGGGGGGACGCTACAATGAGCAGTTCTTC. Translation gives CASSSPRGGRYNEQFF.

A single count supports this clone. The chain carries TRBV6-5 and TRBJ2-1, with 8 nucleotides matching TRBD1. The CDR3 sequence is 16 residues long. With 2 bases clipped from V and 9 bases from J, the junction kept 12 bases outside the gene matches. CDR1 is MNHEY, CDR2 SVGAGI, per germline. The CDR3 coding sequence is TGTGCCAGCAGTTACGGCAGGGGGCGGTTAGGCGGTGAGCAGTTCTTC. Amino acids: CASSYGRGRLGGEQFF.

The rearrangement joins TRBV3-1 (or the pseudogene TRBV3-2) to TRBJ1-3; possible D gene TRBD1, 5 bases. The CDR3 extends over 17 amino acids. Germline lookup yields CDR1 LGHDT and CDR2 YNNKEL (reference sequence). Trimming removed 4 bases at V and 3 bases at J, with 19 bases between. As DNA, the CDR3 is TGTGCCAGCAGCCCGTGGGGCTCAGGGAGCGTTGGAAACACCATATATTTT. Residues: CASSPWGSGSVGNTIYF.

This rearrangement joins TRBV3-1 (or the pseudogene TRBV3-2) to TRBJ2-3; 11 bases are shared with TRBD2. V was clipped by 5 bases and J by 5 bases; unmatched bases: 9. Germline V gives CDR1 LGHDT, CDR2 YNNKEL (reference sequence). This CDR3 is 16 amino acids long. The CDR3: CASSSTSGGGLDTQYF. DNA of the CDR3: TGTGCCAGCAGCTCTACTAGCGGGGGCGGCCTAGATACGCAGTATTTT.

This sequence joins TRBV6-5 and TRBJ2-3; no clear D gene. V dropped 6 bases and J dropped 3 bases, with 13 bases sitting between them. Germline CDR1 reads MNHEY; CDR2 reads SVGAGI. The CDR3 has 14 residues. The CDR3 protein is CASSGSVRTDTQYF. The DNA for the CDR3 is TGTGCCAGCAGCGGTTCTGTCCGGACAGATACGCAGTATTTT.

CDR3 in amino acids: CASGLVRGTGGQPIAKNIQYF. CDR3 coding DNA: TGTGCTAGTGGTTTGGTACGGGGAACAGGGGGACAGCCCATAGCCAAAAACATTCAGTACTTC. The genes are TRBV12-5 and TRBJ2-4; 8 nucleotides agree with TRBD1. Trimming removed 0 bases from V and 0 bases from J; junction bases left unmatched: 16. The germline CDR1 and CDR2 sequences are LGHNT and FRNRAP. The CDR3 extends over 21 amino acids.

The V call is TRBV2, the J call TRBJ2-1; 9 nucleotides match TRBD2. This CDR3 contains 14 residues. V trimming: 4 bases; J trimming: 5 bases; junction bases outside the gene matches: 3. The germline gives CDR1 SNHLY, CDR2 FYNNEI. The CDR3 DNA reads as TGTGCCAGCAGTGTGCTAGCGGGGAACAATGAGCAGTTCTTC. The encoded protein is CASSVLAGNNEQFF.

The J gene is TRBJ2-3, the V gene TRBV5-1; D might be TRBD1 or TRBD2, each matching 7 bases. Germline assignment: CDR1 SGHRS and CDR2 YFSETQ. This CDR3 region has 14 residues. V dropped 3 bases and J dropped 5 bases, with 13 bases sitting between them. The CDR3 region has the DNA TGCGCCAGCAGCTCGACAGGGAGGGGAGATACGCAGTATTTT. This gives the protein CASSSTGRGDTQYF.

There are a few counts of this clone. The chain joins TRBV27 to TRBJ2-7, with TRBD1 matching 9 bases. Germline V gives CDR1 MNHEY, CDR2 SMNVEV (reference sequence). There are 14 residues in the CDR3. V was pared by 6 bases and J by 4 bases, with 7 bases of the junction left unmatched. The CDR3 region has the DNA TGTGCCAGCAGCACGGGACAGGGAATATACGAGCAGTACTTC. It is translated as CASSTGQGIYEQYF.

This clone is judged medium-sized (0.01 to 0.1%). The V gene is TRBV5-1, the J gene TRBJ2-7; TRBD2 might be the D (5 bases). CDR1 is SGHRS, CDR2 YFSETQ, per germline. V was shortened by 4 bases and J by 6 bases, with 20 bases between the two germline ends. The CDR3 runs to 15 residues. The CDR3 loop reads CASSASGGSLAEQYF. The CDR3 DNA reads TGCGCCAGCAGCGCCTCAGGCGGATCCCTAGCCGAGCAGTACTTC.

This chain uses TRBV29-1 with TRBJ2-7; D may be TRBD1 (6 bases). In germline, CDR1 is SQVTM, CDR2 ANQGSEA. Trimming took 3 bases from V and 4 from J, leaving 13 bases between them. The CDR3 length is 13 residues. The CDR3 DNA follows: TGCAGCGTTGAGTGGGCAGGGGATTACGAGCAGTACTTC. This gives the protein CSVEWAGDYEQYF.

J is TRBJ2-3 and V is TRBV3-1 (or the pseudogene TRBV3-2); tentative D call: TRBD1 (5 bases). The germline CDR1 and CDR2 sequences are LGHDT and YNNKEL (reference sequence). Between the trimmed V and J ends, which lost 4 bases and 0 bases, there was a span of 14 bases. The CDR3 is 16 amino acids. In nucleotides, the CDR3 is TGTGCCAGCAGCCTAGGGGCTTCGGAAAGCACAGATACGCAGTATTTT. Its translation is CASSLGASESTDTQYF.

This chain uses TRBV30 with TRBJ1-1; D not resolved. This CDR3 has 13 amino acids. The V gene's germline CDR1 is GTSNPN and CDR2 SVGIG (reference sequence). Between the trimmed V and J ends, which lost 0 bases and 1 base, there was a span of 6 bases. CDR3 bases: TGTGCCTGGAGTGTACTCGGGAACACTGAAGCTTTCTTT. Residues: CAWSVLGNTEAFF.

This chain uses TRBV4-1 with TRBJ2-7, with 11 nucleotides matching TRBD2. CDR1 and CDR2 from the germline V gene are MGHRA and YSYEKL. The CDR3 sequence is 15 residues long. Losses at the gene ends were 1 base for V and 7 bases for J; bases not matched to a gene: 6. In DNA, the CDR3 is TGCGCCAGCAGCCAAGTAGCGGGGGGGCTCCTGGAGCAGTACTTC. Amino acid sequence: CASSQVAGGLLEQYF.

The chain recombines TRBV3-1 (or the pseudogene TRBV3-2) with TRBJ1-5, with D maybe TRBD1 (5 bases). Germline CDR1 reads LGHDT; CDR2 reads YNNKEL (reference sequence). Trimming stripped 8 bases from V and 5 bases from J, with 10 bases between. The CDR3 has 12 amino acids. CDR3 protein: CASGGGDQPQHF. CDR3 DNA sequence: TGTGCCAGCGGGGGAGGAGATCAGCCCCAGCATTTT.

J is TRBJ2-6 and V is TRBV9; D tentatively fits TRBD1 or TRBD2 (6 bases each). Germline CDR1 and CDR2: SGDLS and YYNGEE. The CDR3 contains 16 residues. V shed 7 bases and J shed 0 bases, with 14 bases lying between them. CDR3 sequence: CASGGGGTSGANVLTF. In DNA form, the CDR3 reads TGTGCCAGCGGAGGGGGTGGTACCTCTGGGGCCAACGTCCTGACTTTC.

The gene calls are TRBV7-2 and TRBJ1-2; 8 nucleotides agree with TRBD1. After removal of 6 bases from V and 6 bases from J, the junction contained 6 bases not matched to a gene. This CDR3 has 13 amino acids. Germline values: CDR1 SGHTA, CDR2 FQGNSA. In nucleotides, the CDR3 is TGTGCCAGCAGACAGGACAGGGTTAATGGCTACACCTTC. This sequence encodes CASRQDRVNGYTF.

This rearrangement joins TRBV6-5 to TRBJ1-2; 9 bases match TRBD1. The CDR3 sequence is 14 residues long. The trim removed 5 bases at V and 6 bases at J, leaving 7 bases unmatched. CDR1 and CDR2 (germline): MNHEY, SVGAGI. The CDR3 reads CASSTVQGANGYTF. In DNA, the CDR3 is TGTGCCAGCAGTACCGTACAGGGGGCCAATGGCTACACCTTC.

This clone was counted a single time. The V and J genes are TRBV7-3 and TRBJ2-3; no clear D. The CDR3 covers 14 residues. The V end was cut by 3 bases, the J end by 2 bases, with 9 bases between. Germline CDR1 and CDR2: SGHTA and FQGTGA. The DNA of the CDR3 is TGTGCCAGCAGCTTTTCCGCAGACACAGATACGCAGTATTTT. Protein product: CASSFSADTDTQYF.

This clone came up once. The V gene is TRBV6-5, the J gene TRBJ1-3, with D possibly matching TRBD1 (5 bases). CDR3 length: 14 amino acids. V lost 6 bases to trimming and J lost 3 bases, with 12 bases between them. The germline CDR1 and CDR2 sequences are MNHEY and SVGAGI. CDR3 loop: CASRSAGGGNTIYF. The CDR3 coding sequence is TGTGCCAGCAGGTCGGCTGGGGGTGGAAACACCATATATTTT.